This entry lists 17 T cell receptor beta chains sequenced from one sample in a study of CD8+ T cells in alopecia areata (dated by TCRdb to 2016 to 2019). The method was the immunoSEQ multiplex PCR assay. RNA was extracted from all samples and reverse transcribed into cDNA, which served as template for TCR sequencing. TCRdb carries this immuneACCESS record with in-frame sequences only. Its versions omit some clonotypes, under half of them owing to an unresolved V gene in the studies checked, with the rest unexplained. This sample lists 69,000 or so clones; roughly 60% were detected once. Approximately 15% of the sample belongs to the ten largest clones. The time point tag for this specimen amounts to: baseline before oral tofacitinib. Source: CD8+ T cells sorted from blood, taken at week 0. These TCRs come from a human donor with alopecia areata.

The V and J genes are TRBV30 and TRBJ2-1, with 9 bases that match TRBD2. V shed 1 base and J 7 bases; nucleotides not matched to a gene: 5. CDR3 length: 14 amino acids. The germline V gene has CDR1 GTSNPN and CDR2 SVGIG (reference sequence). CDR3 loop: CAWSASGRKNEQFF. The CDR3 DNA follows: TGTGCCTGGAGTGCGAGCGGGAGGAAAAATGAGCAGTTCTTC.

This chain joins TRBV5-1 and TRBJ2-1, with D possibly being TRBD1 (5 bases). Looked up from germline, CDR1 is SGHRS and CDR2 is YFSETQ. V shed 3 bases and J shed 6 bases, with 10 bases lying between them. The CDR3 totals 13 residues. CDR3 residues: CASSSFRVNEQFF. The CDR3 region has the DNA TGCGCCAGCAGCTCCTTCAGGGTCAATGAGCAGTTCTTC.

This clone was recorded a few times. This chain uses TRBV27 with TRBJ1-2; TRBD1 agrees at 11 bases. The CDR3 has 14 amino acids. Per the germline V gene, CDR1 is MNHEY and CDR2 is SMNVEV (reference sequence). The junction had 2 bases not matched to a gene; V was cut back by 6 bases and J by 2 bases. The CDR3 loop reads CASRGTGGNYGYTF. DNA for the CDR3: TGTGCCAGCAGAGGGACAGGGGGAAACTATGGCTACACCTTC.

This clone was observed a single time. This chain's CDR3 is CASSGGQGRYNEQFF. Here the CDR3 DNA reads TGCGCCAGCAGCGGGGGACAGGGGCGGTACAATGAGCAGTTCTTC. The rearrangement uses TRBV5-1 and TRBJ2-1; 10 nucleotides match TRBD1. With V trimmed by 4 bases and J by 4 bases, 5 bases remained unmatched. Germline values: CDR1 SGHRS, CDR2 YFSETQ. This CDR3 is built from 15 residues.

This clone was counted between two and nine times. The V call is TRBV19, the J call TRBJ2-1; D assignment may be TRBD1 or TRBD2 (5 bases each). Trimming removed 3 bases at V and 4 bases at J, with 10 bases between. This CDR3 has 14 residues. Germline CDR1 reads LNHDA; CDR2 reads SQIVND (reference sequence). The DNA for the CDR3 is TGTGCCAGTAGTATCGGGACGGATTACAATGAGCAGTTCTTC. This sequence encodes CASSIGTDYNEQFF.

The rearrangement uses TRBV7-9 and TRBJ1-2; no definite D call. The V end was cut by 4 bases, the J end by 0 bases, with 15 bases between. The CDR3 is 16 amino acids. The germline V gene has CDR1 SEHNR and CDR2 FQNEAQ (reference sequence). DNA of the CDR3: TGTGCCAGCAGCTCGCTTCCCAGAGAAGCTAACTATGGCTACACCTTC. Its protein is CASSSLPREANYGYTF.

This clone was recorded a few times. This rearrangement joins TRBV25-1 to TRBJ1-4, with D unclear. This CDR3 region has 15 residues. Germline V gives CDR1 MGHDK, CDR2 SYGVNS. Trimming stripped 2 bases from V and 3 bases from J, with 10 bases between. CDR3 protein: CASSEKLVANEKLFF. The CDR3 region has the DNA TGTGCCAGCAGTGAAAAGTTGGTAGCTAATGAAAAACTGTTTTTT.

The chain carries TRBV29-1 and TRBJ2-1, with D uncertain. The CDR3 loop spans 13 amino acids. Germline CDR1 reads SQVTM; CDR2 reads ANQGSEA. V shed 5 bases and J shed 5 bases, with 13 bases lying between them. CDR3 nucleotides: TGCAGCGTTCGGCTAGATAACCACAATGAGCAGTTCTTC. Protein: CSVRLDNHNEQFF.

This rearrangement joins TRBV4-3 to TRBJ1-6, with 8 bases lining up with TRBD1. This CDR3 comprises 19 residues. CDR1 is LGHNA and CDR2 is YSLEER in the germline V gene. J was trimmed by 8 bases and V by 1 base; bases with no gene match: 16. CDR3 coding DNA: TGCGCCAGCAGCCAAGTAAGCCGCAATTACAGGGGGAGAGATTCACCCCTCCACTTT. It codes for CASSQVSRNYRGRDSPLHF.

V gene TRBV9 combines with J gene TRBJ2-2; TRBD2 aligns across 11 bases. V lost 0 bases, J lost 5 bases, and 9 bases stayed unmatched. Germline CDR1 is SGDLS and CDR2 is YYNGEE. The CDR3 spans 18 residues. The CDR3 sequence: CASSVELAGVVGTGELFF. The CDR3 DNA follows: TGTGCCAGCAGCGTAGAACTAGCGGGAGTAGTAGGGACCGGGGAGCTGTTTTTT.

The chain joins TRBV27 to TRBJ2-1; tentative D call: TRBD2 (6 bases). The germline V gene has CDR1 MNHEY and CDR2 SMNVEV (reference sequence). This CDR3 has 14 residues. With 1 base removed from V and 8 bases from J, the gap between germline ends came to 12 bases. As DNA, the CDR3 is TGTGCCAGCAGTTTATTGGGGGGTTCGGATGAGCAGTTCTTC. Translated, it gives CASSLLGGSDEQFF.

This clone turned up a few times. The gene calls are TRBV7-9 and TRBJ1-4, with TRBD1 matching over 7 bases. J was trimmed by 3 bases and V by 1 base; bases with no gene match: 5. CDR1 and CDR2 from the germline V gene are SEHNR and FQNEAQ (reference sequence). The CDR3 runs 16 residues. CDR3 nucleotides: TGTGCCAGCAGCTTAGACTGGGACAGACCTAATGAAAAACTGTTTTTT. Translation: CASSLDWDRPNEKLFF.

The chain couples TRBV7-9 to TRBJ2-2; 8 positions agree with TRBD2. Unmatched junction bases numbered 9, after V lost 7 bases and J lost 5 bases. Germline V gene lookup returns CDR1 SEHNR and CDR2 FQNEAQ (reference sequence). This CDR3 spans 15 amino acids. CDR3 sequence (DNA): TGTGCCAGCAACCTTAGGACTAGCCCTACCGGGGAGCTGTTTTTT. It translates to CASNLRTSPTGELFF.

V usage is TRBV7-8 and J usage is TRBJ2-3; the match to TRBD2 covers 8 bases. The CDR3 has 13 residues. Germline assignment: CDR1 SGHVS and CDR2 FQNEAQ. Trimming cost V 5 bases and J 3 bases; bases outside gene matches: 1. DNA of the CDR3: TGTGCCAGCAGCCGGGGGGGTACAGATACGCAGTATTTT. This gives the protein CASSRGGTDTQYF.

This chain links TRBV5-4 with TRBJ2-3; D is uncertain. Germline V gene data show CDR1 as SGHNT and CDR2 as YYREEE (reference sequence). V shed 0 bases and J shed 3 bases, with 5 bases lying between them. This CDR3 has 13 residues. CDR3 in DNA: TGTGCCAGCAGCTTGGGTTCAACAGATACGCAGTATTTT. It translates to CASSLGSTDTQYF.

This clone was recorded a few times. CDR3 residues: CASSPPVPGPETQYF. CDR3 DNA: TGTGCCAGCTCACCACCGGTTCCGGGTCCGGAGACCCAGTACTTC. This chain uses TRBV18 with TRBJ2-5; no clear D. The V end lost 0 bases, the J end lost 5 bases, and 13 bases lay between the germline ends. The CDR3 has 15 residues. The germline V gene has CDR1 KGHSH and CDR2 LQKENI.

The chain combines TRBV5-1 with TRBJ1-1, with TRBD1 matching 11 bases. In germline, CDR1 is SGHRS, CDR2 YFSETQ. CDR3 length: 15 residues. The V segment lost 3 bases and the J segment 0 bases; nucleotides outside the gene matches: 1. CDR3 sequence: CASSWTGGLNTEAFF. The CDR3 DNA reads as TGCGCCAGCAGCTGGACAGGGGGCCTGAACACTGAAGCTTTCTTT.